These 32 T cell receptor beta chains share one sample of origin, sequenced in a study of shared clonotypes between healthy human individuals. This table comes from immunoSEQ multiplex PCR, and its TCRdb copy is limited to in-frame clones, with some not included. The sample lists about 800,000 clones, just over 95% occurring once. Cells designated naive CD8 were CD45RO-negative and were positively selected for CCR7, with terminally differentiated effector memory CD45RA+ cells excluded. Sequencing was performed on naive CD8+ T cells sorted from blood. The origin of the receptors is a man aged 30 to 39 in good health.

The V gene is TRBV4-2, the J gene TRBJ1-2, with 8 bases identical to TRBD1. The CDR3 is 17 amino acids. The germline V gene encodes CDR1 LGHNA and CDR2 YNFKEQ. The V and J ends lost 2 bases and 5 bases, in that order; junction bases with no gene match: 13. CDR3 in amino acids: CASSQPLSRRGRYGYTF. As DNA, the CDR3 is TGTGCCAGCAGCCAACCCTTGTCCCGCAGGGGGCGGTATGGCTACACCTTC.

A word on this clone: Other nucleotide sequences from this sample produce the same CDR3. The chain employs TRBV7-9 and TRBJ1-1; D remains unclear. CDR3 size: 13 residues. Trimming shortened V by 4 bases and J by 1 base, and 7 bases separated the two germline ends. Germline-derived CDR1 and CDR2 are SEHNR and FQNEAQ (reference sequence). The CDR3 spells CASSSTENTEAFF. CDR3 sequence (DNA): TGTGCCAGCAGCTCTACAGAGAACACTGAAGCTTTCTTT.

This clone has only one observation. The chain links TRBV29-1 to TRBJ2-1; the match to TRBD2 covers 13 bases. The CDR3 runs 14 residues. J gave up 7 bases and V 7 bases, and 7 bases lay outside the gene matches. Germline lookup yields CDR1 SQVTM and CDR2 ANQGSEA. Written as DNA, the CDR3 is TGCAGCGCCAGGACTAGCGGGAGAAAGAATGAGCAGTTCTTC. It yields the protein CSARTSGRKNEQFF.

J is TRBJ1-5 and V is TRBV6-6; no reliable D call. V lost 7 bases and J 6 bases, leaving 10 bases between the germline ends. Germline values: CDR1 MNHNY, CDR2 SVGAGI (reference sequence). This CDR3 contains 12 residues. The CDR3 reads CASTLLGQPQHF. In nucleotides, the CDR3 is TGTGCCAGCACCCTACTAGGTCAGCCCCAGCATTTT.

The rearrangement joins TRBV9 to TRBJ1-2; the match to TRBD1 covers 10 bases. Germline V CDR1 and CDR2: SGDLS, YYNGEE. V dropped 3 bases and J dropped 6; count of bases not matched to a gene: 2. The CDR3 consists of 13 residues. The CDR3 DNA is TGTGCCAGCAGCGAGGGACAGGGGAATGGCTACACCTTC. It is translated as CASSEGQGNGYTF.

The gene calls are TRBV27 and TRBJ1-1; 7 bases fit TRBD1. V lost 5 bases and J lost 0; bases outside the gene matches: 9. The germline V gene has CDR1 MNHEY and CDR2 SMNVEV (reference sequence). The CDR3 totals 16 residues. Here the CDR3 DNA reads TGTGCCAGCAGTCTAACAGGGGCCGGGATGAACACTGAAGCTTTCTTT. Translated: CASSLTGAGMNTEAFF.

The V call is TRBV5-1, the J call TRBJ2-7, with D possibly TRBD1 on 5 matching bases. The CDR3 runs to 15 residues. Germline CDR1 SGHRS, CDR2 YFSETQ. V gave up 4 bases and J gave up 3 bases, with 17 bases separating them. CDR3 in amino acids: CASSRSRAPIYEQYF. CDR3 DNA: TGCGCCAGCAGCCGGTCCAGGGCCCCTATCTACGAGCAGTACTTC.

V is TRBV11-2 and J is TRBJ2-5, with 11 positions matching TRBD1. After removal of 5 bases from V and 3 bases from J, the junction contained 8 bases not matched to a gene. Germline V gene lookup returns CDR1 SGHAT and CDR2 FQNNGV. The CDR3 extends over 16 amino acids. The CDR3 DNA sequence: TGTGCCAGCAGCCCGGGAAGGGGACAGGGGGAAGAGACCCAGTACTTC. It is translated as CASSPGRGQGEETQYF.

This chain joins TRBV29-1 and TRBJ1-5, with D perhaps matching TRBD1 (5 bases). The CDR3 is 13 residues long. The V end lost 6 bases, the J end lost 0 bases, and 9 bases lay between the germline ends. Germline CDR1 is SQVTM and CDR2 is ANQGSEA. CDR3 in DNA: TGCAGCGTCGAGACAGATAGCAATCAGCCCCAGCATTTT. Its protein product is CSVETDSNQPQHF.

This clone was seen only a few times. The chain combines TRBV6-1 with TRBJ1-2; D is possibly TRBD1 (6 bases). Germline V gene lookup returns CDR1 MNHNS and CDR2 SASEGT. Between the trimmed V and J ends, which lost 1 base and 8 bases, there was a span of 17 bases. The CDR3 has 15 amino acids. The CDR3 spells CASSEVAGAPVGYTF. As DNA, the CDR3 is TGTGCCAGCAGTGAAGTAGCAGGGGCCCCTGTCGGCTACACCTTC.

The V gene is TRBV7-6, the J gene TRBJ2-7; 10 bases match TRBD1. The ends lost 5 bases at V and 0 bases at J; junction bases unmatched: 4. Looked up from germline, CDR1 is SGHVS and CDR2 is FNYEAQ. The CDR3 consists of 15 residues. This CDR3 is CASSPDRGSSYEQYF. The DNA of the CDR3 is TGTGCCAGCAGCCCGGACAGGGGGAGCTCCTACGAGCAGTACTTC. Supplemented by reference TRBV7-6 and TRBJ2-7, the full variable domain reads GAGVSQSPRYKVTKRGQDVALRCDPISGHVSLYWYRQALGQGPEFLTYFNYEAQQDKSGLPNDRFSAERPEGSISTLTIQRTEQRDSAMYRCASSPDRGSSYEQYFGPGTRLTVT.

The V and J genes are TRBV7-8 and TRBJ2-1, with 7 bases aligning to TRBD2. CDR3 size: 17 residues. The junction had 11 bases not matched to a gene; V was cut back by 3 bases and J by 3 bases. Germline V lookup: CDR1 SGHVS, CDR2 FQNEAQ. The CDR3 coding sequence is TGTGCCAGCAGCTTCCTTCTAGCGGTAATGAACTACAATGAGCAGTTCTTC. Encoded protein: CASSFLLAVMNYNEQFF.

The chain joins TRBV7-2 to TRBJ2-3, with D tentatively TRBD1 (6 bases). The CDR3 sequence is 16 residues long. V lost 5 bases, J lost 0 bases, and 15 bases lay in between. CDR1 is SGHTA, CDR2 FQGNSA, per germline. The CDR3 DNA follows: TGTGCCAGCAGCCGATACGGGACAACTAGCACAGATACGCAGTATTTT. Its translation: CASSRYGTTSTDTQYF.

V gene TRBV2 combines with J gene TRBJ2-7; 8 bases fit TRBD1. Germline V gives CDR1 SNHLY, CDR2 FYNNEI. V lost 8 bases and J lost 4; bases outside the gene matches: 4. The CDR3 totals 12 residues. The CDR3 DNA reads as TGTGCCAGCCTGGACAGGGCTTACGAGCAGTACTTC. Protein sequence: CASLDRAYEQYF.

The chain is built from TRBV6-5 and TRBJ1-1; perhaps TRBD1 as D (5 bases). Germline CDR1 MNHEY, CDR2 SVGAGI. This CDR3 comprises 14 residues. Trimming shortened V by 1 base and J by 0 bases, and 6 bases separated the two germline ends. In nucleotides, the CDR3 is TGTGCCAGCAGTTACTTAGGGGTGAACACTGAAGCTTTCTTT. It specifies CASSYLGVNTEAFF.

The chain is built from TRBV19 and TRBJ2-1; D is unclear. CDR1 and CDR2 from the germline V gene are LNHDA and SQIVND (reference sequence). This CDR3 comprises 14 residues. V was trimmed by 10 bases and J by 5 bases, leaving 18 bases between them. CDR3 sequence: CATQPARGNNEQFF. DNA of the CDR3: TGTGCCACCCAACCGGCCCGTGGTAACAATGAGCAGTTCTTC.

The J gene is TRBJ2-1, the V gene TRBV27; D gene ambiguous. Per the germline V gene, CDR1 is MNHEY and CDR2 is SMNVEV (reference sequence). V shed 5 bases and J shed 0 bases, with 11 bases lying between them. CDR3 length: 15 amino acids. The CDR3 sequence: CASSPHQSSYNEQFF. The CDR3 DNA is TGTGCCAGCAGTCCTCACCAATCCTCCTACAATGAGCAGTTCTTC.

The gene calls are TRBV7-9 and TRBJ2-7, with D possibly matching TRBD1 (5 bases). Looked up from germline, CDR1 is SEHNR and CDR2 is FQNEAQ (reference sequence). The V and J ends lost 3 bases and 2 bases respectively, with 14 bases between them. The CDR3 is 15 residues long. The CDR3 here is CASSFTLDSTYEQYF. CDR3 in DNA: TGTGCCAGCAGCTTCACTCTCGACAGCACCTACGAGCAGTACTTC.

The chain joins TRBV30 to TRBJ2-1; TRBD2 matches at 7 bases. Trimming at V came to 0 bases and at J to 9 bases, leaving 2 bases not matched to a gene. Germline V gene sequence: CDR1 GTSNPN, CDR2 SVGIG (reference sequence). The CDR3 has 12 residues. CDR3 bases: TGTGCCTGGAGTGTGTGGGGGGGTGAGCAGTTCTTC. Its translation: CAWSVWGGEQFF.

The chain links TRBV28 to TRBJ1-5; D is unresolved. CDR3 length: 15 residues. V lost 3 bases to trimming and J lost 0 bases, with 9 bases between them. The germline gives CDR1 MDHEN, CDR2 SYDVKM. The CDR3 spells CASSLARDSNQPQHF. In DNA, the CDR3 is TGTGCCAGCAGTTTGGCTAGAGATAGCAATCAGCCCCAGCATTTT.

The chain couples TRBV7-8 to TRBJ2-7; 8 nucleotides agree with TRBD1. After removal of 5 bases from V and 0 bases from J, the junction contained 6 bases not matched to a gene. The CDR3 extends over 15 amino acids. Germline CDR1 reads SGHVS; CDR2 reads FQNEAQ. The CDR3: CASSHPDRDSYEQYF. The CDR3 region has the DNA TGTGCCAGCAGCCACCCGGACAGGGACTCCTACGAGCAGTACTTC.

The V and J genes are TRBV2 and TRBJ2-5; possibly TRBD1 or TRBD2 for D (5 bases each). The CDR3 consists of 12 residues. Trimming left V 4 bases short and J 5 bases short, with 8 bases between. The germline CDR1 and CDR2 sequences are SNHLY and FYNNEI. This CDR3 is CASSGGGETQYF. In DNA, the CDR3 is TGTGCCAGCAGTGGGGGCGGGGAGACCCAGTACTTC.

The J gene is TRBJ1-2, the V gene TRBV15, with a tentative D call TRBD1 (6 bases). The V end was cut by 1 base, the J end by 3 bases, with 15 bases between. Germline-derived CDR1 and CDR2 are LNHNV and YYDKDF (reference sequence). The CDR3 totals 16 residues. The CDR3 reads CATSRAKKQGHYGYTF. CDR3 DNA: TGTGCCACCAGCAGAGCGAAAAAACAGGGCCACTATGGCTACACCTTC.

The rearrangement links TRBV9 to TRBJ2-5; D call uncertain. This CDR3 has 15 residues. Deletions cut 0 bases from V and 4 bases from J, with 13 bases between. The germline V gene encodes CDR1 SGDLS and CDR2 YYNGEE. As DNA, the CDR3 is TGTGCCAGCAGCGTAGTCCCGGAGAATGCAGAGACCCAGTACTTC. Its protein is CASSVVPENAETQYF. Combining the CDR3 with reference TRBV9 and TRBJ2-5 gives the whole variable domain DSGVTQTPKHLITATGQRVTLRCSPRSGDLSVYWYQQSLDQGLQFLIQYYNGEERAKGNILERFSAQQFPDLHSELNLSSLELGDSALYFCASSVVPENAETQYFGPGTRLLVL.

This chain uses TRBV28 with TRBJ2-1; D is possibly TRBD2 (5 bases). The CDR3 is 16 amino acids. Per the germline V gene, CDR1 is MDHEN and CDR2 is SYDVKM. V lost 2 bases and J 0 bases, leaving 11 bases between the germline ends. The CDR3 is CASSLGTSTSYNEQFF. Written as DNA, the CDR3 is TGTGCCAGCAGTTTAGGTACTAGTACCTCCTACAATGAGCAGTTCTTC.

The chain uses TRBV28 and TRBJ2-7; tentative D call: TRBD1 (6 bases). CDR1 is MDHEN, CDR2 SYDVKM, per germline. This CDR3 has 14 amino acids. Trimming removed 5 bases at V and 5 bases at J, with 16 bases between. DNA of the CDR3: TGTGCCAGCAGTCCCCCACAGGGTACGAACGAGCAGTACTTC. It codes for CASSPPQGTNEQYF.

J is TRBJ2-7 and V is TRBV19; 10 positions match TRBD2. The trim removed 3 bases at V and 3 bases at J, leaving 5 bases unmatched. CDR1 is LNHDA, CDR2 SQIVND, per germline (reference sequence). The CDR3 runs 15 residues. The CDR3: CASSISPSGSYEQYF. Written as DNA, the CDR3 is TGTGCCAGTAGTATCTCGCCTAGCGGGAGCTACGAGCAGTACTTC.

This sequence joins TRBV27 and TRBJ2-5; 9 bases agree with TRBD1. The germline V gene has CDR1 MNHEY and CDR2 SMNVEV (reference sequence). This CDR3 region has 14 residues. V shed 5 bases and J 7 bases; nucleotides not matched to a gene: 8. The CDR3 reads CASSPGTGIPTQYF. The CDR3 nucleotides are TGTGCCAGCAGTCCGGGGACAGGGATACCGACCCAGTACTTC.

The CDR3 DNA sequence: TGTGCCAGCGGATCCTCGGGACTCTCCTACGAGCAGTACTTC. It translates to CASGSSGLSYEQYF. The V gene is TRBV11-2, the J gene TRBJ2-7; a possible D gene is TRBD2 (6 bases). From germline, CDR1 is SGHAT and CDR2 FQNNGV. The CDR3 runs to 14 residues. Trimming left V 8 bases short and J 0 bases short, with 14 bases between.

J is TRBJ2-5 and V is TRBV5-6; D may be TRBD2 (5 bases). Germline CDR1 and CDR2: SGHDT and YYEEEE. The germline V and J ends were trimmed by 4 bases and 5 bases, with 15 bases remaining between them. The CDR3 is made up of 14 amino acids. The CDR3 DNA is TGTGCCAGCAGCGCCGGTGGGAGTGGGGAGACCCAGTACTTC. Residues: CASSAGGSGETQYF.

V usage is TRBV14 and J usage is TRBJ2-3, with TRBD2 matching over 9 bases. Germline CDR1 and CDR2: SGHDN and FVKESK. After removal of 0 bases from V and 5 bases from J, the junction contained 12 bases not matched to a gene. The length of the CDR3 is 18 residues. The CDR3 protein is CASSQDRTSARRGDTQYF. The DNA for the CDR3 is TGTGCCAGCAGCCAAGACCGGACTAGCGCACGGAGGGGAGATACGCAGTATTTT.

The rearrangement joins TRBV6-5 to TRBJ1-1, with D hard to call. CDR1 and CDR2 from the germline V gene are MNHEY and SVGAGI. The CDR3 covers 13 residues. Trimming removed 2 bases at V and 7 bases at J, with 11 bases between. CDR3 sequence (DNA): TGTGCCAGCAGTTACGGCACAGAACTTGAAGCTTTCTTT. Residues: CASSYGTELEAFF.